The 7 T cell receptor beta chains below were found in one sample sequenced in a study of low-dose radiotherapy and immunotherapy resistance in tumors. First-strand cDNA used TRAV- and TRBV-specific primers, covering alpha and beta chains. TCRs underwent roughly 19 PCR cycles of amplification with a constant-region primer and V-primer adapter. TCRdb reprocessed the reads via MiXCR and lists one record per CDR3 protein. The profile covers tens of thousands of distinct CDR3 sequences, with roughly a sixth appearing a single time and roughly 2.8% taken by the ten largest. Sample time point: before trial treatment. The sample consisted of PBMCs, taken before treatment. These receptors were taken from a male donor with prostate cancer.

There are many counts of this clonotype. The J gene is TRBJ2-5, the V gene TRBV2, with 7 bases identical to TRBD1. The CDR3 has 15 amino acids. With 5 bases clipped from V and 1 base from J, the junction kept 7 bases outside the gene matches. The germline gives CDR1 SNHLY, CDR2 FYNNEI. The CDR3 DNA reads as TGTGCCAGCAGTACAGGGGAACAGAGCCAAGAGACCCAGTACTTC. It is translated as CASSTGEQSQETQYF.

The J gene is TRBJ2-7, the V gene TRBV11-2; 8 bases are shared with TRBD1. Trimming at V came to 4 bases and at J to 4 bases, leaving 9 bases not matched to a gene. CDR3 size: 15 residues. Looked up from germline, CDR1 is SGHAT and CDR2 is FQNNGV. CDR3: CASSSGTGGGYEQYF. In nucleotides, the CDR3 is TGTGCCAGCAGCTCCGGGACAGGAGGAGGGTACGAGCAGTACTTC.

This clonotype was seen many times. The CDR3 sequence is CASVQAHRVTLLPSGNTIYF. The CDR3 DNA reads as TGTGCTAGTGTTCAAGCTCACAGGGTTACCCTCTTGCCCTCTGGAAACACCATATATTTT. The J gene is TRBJ1-3, the V gene TRBV12-5, with D perhaps TRBD1 (6 bases). The CDR3 length is 20 residues. Germline V gene lookup returns CDR1 LGHNT and CDR2 FRNRAP. V was cut by 7 bases and J by 0 bases, with 28 bases left in between.

This clonotype showed up many times. The chain combines TRBV7-2 with TRBJ1-3, with 8 bases matching TRBD1. V lost 1 base, J lost 0 bases, and 2 bases stayed unmatched. Germline values: CDR1 SGHTA, CDR2 FQGNSA. This CDR3 contains 16 residues. The CDR3 reads CASSLVTGGSGNTIYF. The DNA of the CDR3 is TGTGCCAGCAGCTTAGTCACAGGGGGCTCTGGAAACACCATATATTTT.

This clonotype was found many times. This chain uses TRBV2 with TRBJ1-1, with 10 bases lining up with TRBD1. With V trimmed by 0 bases and J by 4 bases, 2 bases remained unmatched. CDR3 length: 15 amino acids. Per germline, CDR1 SNHLY and CDR2 FYNNEI. The CDR3 sequence is CASSEAGTGVTEAFF. CDR3 nucleotide sequence: TGTGCCAGCAGTGAAGCCGGGACAGGGGTCACTGAAGCTTTCTTT.

This clonotype was seen a few times. The gene calls are TRBV7-9 and TRBJ1-1; D is unresolved. Looked up from germline, CDR1 is SEHNR and CDR2 is FQNEAQ (reference sequence). This CDR3 is built from 17 residues. V was cut by 5 bases and J by 0 bases, with 19 bases left in between. This CDR3 is CASSPHFKTGMNTEAFF. The CDR3 nucleotides read TGTGCCAGCAGCCCCCATTTTAAGACGGGGATGAACACTGAAGCTTTCTTT. The full variable domain, in which reference TRBV7-9 and TRBJ1-1 provide the parts outside the CDR3, is DTGVSQNPRHKITKRGQNVTFRCDPISEHNRLYWYRQTLGQGPEFLTYFQNEAQLEKSRLLSDRFSAERPKGSFSTLEIQRTEQGDSAMYLCASSPHFKTGMNTEAFFGQGTRLTVV.

This clonotype has a count of ten or more. The V gene is TRBV5-6, the J gene TRBJ2-3, with 7 bases fitting TRBD1. The V segment lost 5 bases and the J segment 2 bases; nucleotides outside the gene matches: 17. This CDR3 has 18 amino acids. Germline assignment: CDR1 SGHDT and CDR2 YYEEEE. The CDR3 reads CASSSPFIDRALTDTQYF. CDR3 nucleotides: TGTGCCAGCAGTTCCCCTTTCATCGACAGGGCCCTCACAGATACGCAGTATTTT.